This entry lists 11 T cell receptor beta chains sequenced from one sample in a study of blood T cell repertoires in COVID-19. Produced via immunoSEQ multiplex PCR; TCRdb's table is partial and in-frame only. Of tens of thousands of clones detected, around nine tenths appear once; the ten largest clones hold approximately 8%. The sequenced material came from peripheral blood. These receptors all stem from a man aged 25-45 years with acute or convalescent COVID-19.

The DNA of the CDR3 is TGTGCCAGCAGTTACTCGACTAGCGGGTACAATGAGCAGTTCTTC. Its translation: CASSYSTSGYNEQFF. The rearrangement joins TRBV6-6 to TRBJ2-1, with 10 nucleotides matching TRBD2. Germline CDR1 and CDR2: MNHNY and SVGAGI (reference sequence). This CDR3 is 15 amino acids long. V was pared by 0 bases and J by 4 bases, with 0 bases of the junction left unmatched.

CDR3 sequence: CASSLLSGLNQPQHF. Here the CDR3 DNA reads TGTGCCAGCTCGTTATTATCGGGACTTAATCAGCCCCAGCATTTT. This chain links TRBV6-5 with TRBJ1-5; D may be TRBD1 (5 bases). Germline values: CDR1 MNHEY, CDR2 SVGAGI. V was pared by 8 bases and J by 4 bases, with 18 bases between. This CDR3 spans 15 amino acids.

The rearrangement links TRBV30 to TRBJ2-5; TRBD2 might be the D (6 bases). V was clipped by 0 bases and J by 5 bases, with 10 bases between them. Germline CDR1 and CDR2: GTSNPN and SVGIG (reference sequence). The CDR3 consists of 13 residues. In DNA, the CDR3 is TGTGCCTGGAGTGTACTAGCTTGGGAGACCCAGTACTTC. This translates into CAWSVLAWETQYF. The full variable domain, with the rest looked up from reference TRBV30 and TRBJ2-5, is SQTIHQWPATLVQPVGSPLSLECTVEGTSNPNLYWYRQAAGRGLQLLFYSVGIGQISSEVPQNLSASRPQDRQFILSSKKLLLSDSGFYLCAWSVLAWETQYFGPGTRLLVL.

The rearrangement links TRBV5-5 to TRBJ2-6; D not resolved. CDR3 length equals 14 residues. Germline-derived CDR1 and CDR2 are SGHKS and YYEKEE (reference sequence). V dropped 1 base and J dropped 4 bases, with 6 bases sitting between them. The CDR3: CASSLISGANVLTF. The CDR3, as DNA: TGTGCCAGCAGCTTGATCTCCGGGGCCAACGTCCTGACTTTC.

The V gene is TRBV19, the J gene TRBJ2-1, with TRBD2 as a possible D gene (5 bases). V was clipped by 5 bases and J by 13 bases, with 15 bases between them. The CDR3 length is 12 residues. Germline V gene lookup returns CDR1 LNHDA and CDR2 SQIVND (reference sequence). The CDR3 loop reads CASSPPLSDQFF. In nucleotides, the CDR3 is TGTGCCAGTAGTCCTCCCCTTAGCGACCAGTTCTTC.

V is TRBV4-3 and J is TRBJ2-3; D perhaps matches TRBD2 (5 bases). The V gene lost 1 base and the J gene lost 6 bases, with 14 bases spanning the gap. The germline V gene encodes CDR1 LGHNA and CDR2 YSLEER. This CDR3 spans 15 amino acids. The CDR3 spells CASSQGAGAADTQYF. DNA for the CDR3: TGCGCCAGCAGCCAAGGGGCCGGAGCGGCGGATACGCAGTATTTT.

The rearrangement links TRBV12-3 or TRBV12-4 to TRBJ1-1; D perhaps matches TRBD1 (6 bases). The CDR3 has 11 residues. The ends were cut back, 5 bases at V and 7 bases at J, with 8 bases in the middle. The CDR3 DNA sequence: TGTGCCAGCAGTAAGGACAGTGAAGCTTTCTTT. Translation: CASSKDSEAFF.

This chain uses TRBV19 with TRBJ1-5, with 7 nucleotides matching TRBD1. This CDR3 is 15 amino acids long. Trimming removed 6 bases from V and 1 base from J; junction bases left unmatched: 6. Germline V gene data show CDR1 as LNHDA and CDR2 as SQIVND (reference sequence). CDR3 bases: TGTGCCAGTAGAAGGGGGCGAGAAAGCAATCAGCCCCAGCATTTT. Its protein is CASRRGRESNQPQHF.

The CDR3 DNA reads as TGTGCCAGCGGGACGACGGTCGGGACTTACGAGCAGTACTTC. As protein: CASGTTVGTYEQYF. This chain links TRBV6-5 with TRBJ2-7, with a possible D match to TRBD2 (6 bases). The germline gives CDR1 MNHEY, CDR2 SVGAGI. V gave up 8 bases and J gave up 4 bases, with 18 bases separating them. CDR3 length: 14 residues.

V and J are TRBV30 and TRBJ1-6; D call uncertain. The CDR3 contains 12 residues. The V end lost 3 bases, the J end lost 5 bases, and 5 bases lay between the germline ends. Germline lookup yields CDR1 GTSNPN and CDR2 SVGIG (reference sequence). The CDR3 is CAWSSNNSPLHF. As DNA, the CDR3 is TGTGCCTGGAGCAGTAATAATTCACCCCTCCACTTT.

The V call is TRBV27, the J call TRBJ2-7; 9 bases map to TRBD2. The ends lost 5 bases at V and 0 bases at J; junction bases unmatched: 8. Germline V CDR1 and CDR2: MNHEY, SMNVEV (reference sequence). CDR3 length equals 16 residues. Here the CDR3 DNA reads TGTGCCAGCAGTCTTAGACTAGCGGCAACCTCCTACGAGCAGTACTTC. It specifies CASSLRLAATSYEQYF.